This is a list of T cell receptor beta chains from one sample in a study of early stage breast cancer tumors. Clones were read by immunoSEQ multiplex PCR, and TCRdb kept only the in-frame ones, dropping some. This sample has under 45,000 clones, with around 69% found just once. Source material: blood. The receptors here all came from a person between 50 and 60 years old with breast cancer. Both conserved end residues are part of each CDR3. A D gene is named only where the DNA matches it firmly. A row's size may be missing; if present it is once, few, many or a size class.

CDR3,DNA,size,J,length,D,V
CASSSNIPGSYNEQFF,TGTGCCAGCAGTTCAAACATTCCGGGCTCCTACAATGAGCAGTTCTTC,NA,TRBJ2-1,16,NA,TRBV6-5
CASSHPAGGISTDTQYF,TGTGCCAGCAGCCACCCGGCGGGAGGAATTAGCACAGATACGCAGTATTTT,NA,TRBJ2-3,17,TRBD2,TRBV7-2
CAIATSGREGETQYF,TGTGCCATCGCGACTAGCGGGAGGGAGGGAGAGACCCAGTACTTC,NA,TRBJ2-5,15,TRBD2,TRBV10-3
CASSMDARTGGMNTEAFF,TGTGCCAGTAGTATGGACGCACGAACTGGGGGCATGAACACTGAAGCTTTCTTT,NA,TRBJ1-1,18,NA,TRBV19
CASSRRQGYTEAFF,TGTGCCAGCAGCCGACGACAGGGATACACTGAAGCTTTCTTT,NA,TRBJ1-1,14,TRBD1,TRBV14
CASSFELSGGAFIETQYF,TGCGCCAGCAGCTTCGAACTTAGCGGGGGGGCCTTCATAGAGACCCAGTACTTC,NA,TRBJ2-5,18,TRBD2,TRBV5-1
CSVDYDYNEQFF,TGCAGCGTTGACTACGATTACAATGAGCAGTTCTTC,NA,TRBJ2-1,12,NA,TRBV29-1
CASRTDRAGQPQHF,TGTGCCAGCAGGACCGACAGGGCAGGTCAGCCCCAGCATTTT,NA,TRBJ1-5,14,TRBD1,TRBV28
CASSSYSGQGNGYTF,TGTGCCAGCAGCTCCTACTCCGGACAGGGGAATGGCTACACCTTC,few,TRBJ1-2,15,TRBD1,TRBV7-8
CASSWPLLGQGNSGGYTF,TGTGCCAGCAGCTGGCCTTTGTTAGGACAGGGGAATAGTGGTGGCTACACCTTC,NA,TRBJ1-2,18,TRBD1,TRBV5-6
CASRALQGASYEQYF,TGTGCCAGCAGGGCATTACAGGGGGCTTCCTACGAGCAGTACTTC,few,TRBJ2-7,15,TRBD1,TRBV2
CASSSGLAGVYDF,TGTGCCAGCAGTTCTGGACTAGCGGGCGTCTACGACTTC,NA,TRBJ2-7,13,TRBD2,TRBV28
CASSIEGTGGYTF,TGTGCCAGCAGCATAGAAGGGACAGGCGGCTACACCTTC,NA,TRBJ1-2,13,TRBD1,TRBV7-2
CASSPPRGFGTGELFF,TGTGCCAGCAGCCCACCGCGGGGGTTTGGCACCGGGGAGCTGTTTTTT,few,TRBJ2-2,16,TRBD2,TRBV7-9
CASSSRKDRGHTGYTF,TGTGCCAGCAGCTCGCGAAAGGACAGGGGGCATACCGGCTACACCTTC,few,TRBJ1-2,16,TRBD1,TRBV7-9
CASSLGTSGSLAYEQYF,TGTGCCAGCAGCTTAGGGACTAGCGGGAGCCTTGCCTACGAGCAGTACTTC,NA,TRBJ2-7,17,TRBD2,TRBV7-9
CASSLVGQGGTEAFF,TGTGCCAGCAGCTTAGTGGGACAGGGTGGAACTGAAGCTTTCTTT,NA,TRBJ1-1,15,TRBD1,TRBV11-3
CSVDLGTSTDTQYF,TGCAGCGTTGACCTCGGGACTAGCACAGATACGCAGTATTTT,NA,TRBJ2-3,14,NA,TRBV29-1
CATSRLGDKGNEQFF,TGTGCCACCAGCAGATTAGGGGATAAAGGCAATGAGCAGTTCTTC,NA,TRBJ2-1,15,NA,TRBV15
CASRLSSLDTEAFF,TGTGCCAGCAGACTCTCTTCCCTGGACACTGAAGCTTTCTTT,few,TRBJ1-1,14,NA,TRBV7-2
CASRDPTATKNIQYF,TGTGCCAGTAGAGACCCGACAGCGACCAAAAACATTCAGTACTTC,few,TRBJ2-4,15,NA,TRBV19
CASSRGGEVNNEQFF,TGCGCCAGCAGCCGTGGGGGGGAAGTCAACAATGAGCAGTTCTTC,NA,TRBJ2-1,15,TRBD2,TRBV5-1
CASSQGTGGLYGYTF,TGTGCCAGCAGCCAAGGGACAGGGGGGCTCTATGGCTACACCTTC,once,TRBJ1-2,15,TRBD1,TRBV14
CASSKGGQGSYEQYF,TGTGCCAGCAGTAAAGGGGGACAGGGTTCCTACGAGCAGTACTTC,NA,TRBJ2-7,15,TRBD1,TRBV6-1
CASSPDSTYGYTF,TGCGCCAGCAGCCCCGACAGTACCTATGGCTACACCTTC,once,TRBJ1-2,13,NA,TRBV5-1
CASSQRRRLAKNIQYF,TGTGCCAGTAGCCAGCGGAGGAGGTTAGCCAAAAACATTCAGTACTTC,NA,TRBJ2-4,16,NA,TRBV19
CASTPGGASREQFF,TGTGCCAGCACCCCAGGGGGCGCAAGCCGAGAGCAGTTCTTC,NA,TRBJ2-1,14,TRBD1,TRBV28